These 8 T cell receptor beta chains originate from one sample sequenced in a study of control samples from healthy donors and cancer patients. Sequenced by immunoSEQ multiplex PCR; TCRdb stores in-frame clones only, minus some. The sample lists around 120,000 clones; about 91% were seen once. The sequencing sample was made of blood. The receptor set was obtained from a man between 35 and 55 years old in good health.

The CDR3 sequence is CASSYDRAYGYTF. As DNA, the CDR3 is TGTGCCAGCAGTTACGACAGGGCATATGGCTACACCTTC. The chain couples TRBV6-5 to TRBJ1-2; 7 nucleotides agree with TRBD1. CDR1 and CDR2 (germline): MNHEY, SVGAGI. This CDR3 region has 13 residues. V dropped 2 bases and J dropped 5; count of bases not matched to a gene: 2.

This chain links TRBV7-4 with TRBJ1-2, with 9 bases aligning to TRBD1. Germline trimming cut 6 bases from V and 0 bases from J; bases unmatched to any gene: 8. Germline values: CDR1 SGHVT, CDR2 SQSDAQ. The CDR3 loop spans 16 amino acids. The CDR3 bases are TGTGCCAGCAGTATCCTCACAGGGGGCTCTAACTATGGCTACACCTTC. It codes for CASSILTGGSNYGYTF.

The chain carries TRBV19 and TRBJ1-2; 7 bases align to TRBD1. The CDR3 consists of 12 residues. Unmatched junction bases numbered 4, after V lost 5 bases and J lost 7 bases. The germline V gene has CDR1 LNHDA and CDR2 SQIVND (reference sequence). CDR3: CASSGRGFGYTF. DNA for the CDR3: TGTGCCAGTAGTGGCAGGGGGTTTGGCTACACCTTC. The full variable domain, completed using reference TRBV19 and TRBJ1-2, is DGGITQSPKYLFRKEGQNVTLSCEQNLNHDAMYWYRQDPGQGLRLIYYSQIVNDFQKGDIAEGYSVSREKKESFPLTVTSAQKNPTAFYLCASSGRGFGYTFGSGTRLTVV.

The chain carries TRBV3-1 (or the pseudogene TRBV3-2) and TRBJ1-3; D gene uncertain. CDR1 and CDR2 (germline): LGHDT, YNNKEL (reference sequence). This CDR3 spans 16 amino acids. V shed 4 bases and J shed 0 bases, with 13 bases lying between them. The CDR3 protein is CASSPNSPLSGNTIYF. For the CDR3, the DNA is TGTGCCAGCAGCCCGAACTCTCCTCTCTCTGGAAACACCATATATTTT.

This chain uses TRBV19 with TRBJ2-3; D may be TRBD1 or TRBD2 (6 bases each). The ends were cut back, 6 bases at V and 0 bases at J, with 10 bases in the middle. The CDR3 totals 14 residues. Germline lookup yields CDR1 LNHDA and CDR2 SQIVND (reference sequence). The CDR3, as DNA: TGTGCCAGTAGGTCGGGGGCTAGCACAGATACGCAGTATTTT. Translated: CASRSGASTDTQYF.

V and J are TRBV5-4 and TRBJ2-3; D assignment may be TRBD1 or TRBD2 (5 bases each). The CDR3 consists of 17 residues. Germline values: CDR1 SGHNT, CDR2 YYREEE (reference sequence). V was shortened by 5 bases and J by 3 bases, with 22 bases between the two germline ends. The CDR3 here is CASSLPGPKRRTDTQYF. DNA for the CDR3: TGTGCCAGCAGTTTACCGGGACCAAAGCGGCGTACAGATACGCAGTATTTT.

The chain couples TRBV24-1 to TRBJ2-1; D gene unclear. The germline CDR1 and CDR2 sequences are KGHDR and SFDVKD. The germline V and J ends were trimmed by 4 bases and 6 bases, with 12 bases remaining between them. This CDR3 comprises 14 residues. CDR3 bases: TGTGCCACCAGTGAAGGTCAGGTAGGCAATGAGCAGTTCTTC. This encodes CATSEGQVGNEQFF.

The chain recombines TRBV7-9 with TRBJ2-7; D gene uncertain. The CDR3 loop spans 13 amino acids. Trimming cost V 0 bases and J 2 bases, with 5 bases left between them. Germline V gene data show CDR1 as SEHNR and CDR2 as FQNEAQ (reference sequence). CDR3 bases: TGTGCCAGCAGCTTAGCGTCGACCTACGAGCAGTACTTC. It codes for CASSLASTYEQYF.